The clone carrying this TCR beta chain was recorded a few times. Its antigen is still unknown. Only in-frame clones appear in the TCRdb table, and some are missing; sequencing was by immunoSEQ multiplex PCR. The table shows roughly 5,000 clones, with about four fifths occurring only once. The CDR3 runs 15 residues. The V and J ends lost 3 bases and 5 bases respectively, with 19 bases between them. Germline CDR1 reads GTSNPN; CDR2 reads SVGIG (reference sequence). The sample originates from a study of immune evolution from preneoplasia to lung adenocarcinoma. General study results and limits: Normal lung had the highest top T cell clone frequencies. Normal lung had highest clonality; later lesions appeared denser, more diverse.

H&E slides confirmed each diagnosis, reviewed by two pathologists independently. V usage is TRBV30 and J usage is TRBJ1-1, with D maybe TRBD1 (5 bases). The sequencing input was FFPE normal lung tissue adjacent to the tumor. This TCR derives from a person aged 50 to 70 with lung adenocarcinoma. As DNA, the CDR3 is TGTGCCTGGAGCGCTTCCGGGGCCGTTGGGACTGAAGCTTTCTTT. It encodes CAWSASGAVGTEAFF.